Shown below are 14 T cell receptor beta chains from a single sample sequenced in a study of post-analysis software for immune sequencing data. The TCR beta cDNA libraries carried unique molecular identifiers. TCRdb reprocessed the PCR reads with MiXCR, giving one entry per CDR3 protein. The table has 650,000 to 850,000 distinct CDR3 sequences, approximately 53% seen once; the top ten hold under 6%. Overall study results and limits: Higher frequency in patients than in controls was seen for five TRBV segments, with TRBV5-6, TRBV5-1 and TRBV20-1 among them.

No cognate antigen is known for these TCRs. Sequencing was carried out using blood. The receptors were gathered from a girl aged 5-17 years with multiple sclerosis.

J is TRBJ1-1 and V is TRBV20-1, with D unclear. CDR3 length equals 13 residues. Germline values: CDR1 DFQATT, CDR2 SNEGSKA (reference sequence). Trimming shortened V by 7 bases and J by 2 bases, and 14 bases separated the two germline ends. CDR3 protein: CSVSGGLNTEAFF. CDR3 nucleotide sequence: TGCAGTGTCTCAGGCGGGTTAAACACTGAAGCTTTCTTT.

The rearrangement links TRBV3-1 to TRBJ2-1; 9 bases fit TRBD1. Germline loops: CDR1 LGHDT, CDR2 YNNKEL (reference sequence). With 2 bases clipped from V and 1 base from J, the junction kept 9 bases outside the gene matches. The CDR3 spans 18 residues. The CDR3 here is CASSQRGGTGRSYNEQFF. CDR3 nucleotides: TGTGCCAGCAGCCAACGGGGCGGGACAGGGCGTTCCTACAATGAGCAGTTCTTC.

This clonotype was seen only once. The CDR3 sequence is CASSLPPLGRERNEQYF. The CDR3 nucleotides are TGTGCCAGCAGCTTACCGCCCCTGGGAAGGGAGAGGAACGAGCAGTACTTC. The J gene is TRBJ2-7, the V gene TRBV7-9, with a weak D call TRBD2 (5 bases). Trimming left V 2 bases short and J 5 bases short, with 22 bases between. This CDR3 is 17 amino acids long. CDR1 is SEHNR, CDR2 FQNEAQ, per germline (reference sequence).

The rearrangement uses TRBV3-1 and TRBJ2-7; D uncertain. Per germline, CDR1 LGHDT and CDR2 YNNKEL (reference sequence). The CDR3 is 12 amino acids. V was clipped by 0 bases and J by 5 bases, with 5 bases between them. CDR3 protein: CASSQESHEQYF. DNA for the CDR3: TGTGCCAGCAGCCAAGAGTCTCACGAGCAGTACTTC.

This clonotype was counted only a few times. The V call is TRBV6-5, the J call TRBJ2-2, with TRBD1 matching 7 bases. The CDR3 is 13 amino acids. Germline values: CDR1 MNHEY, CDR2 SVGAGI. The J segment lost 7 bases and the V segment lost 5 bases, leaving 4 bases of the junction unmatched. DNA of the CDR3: TGTGCCAGCAGTCGGGACAGTGTCGGGGAGCTGTTTTTT. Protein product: CASSRDSVGELFF.

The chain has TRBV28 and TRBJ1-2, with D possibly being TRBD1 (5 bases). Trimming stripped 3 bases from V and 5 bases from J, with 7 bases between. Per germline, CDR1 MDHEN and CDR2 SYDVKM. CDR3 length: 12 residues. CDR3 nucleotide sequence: TGTGCCAGCAGTTTCAGGGTTTATGGCTACACCTTC. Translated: CASSFRVYGYTF.

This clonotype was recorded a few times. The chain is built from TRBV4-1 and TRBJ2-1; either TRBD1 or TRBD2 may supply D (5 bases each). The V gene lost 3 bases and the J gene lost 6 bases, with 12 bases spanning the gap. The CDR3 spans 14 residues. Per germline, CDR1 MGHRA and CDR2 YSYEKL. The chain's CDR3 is CASSQVGVGNEQFF. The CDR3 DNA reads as TGCGCCAGCAGCCAGGTGGGGGTGGGCAATGAGCAGTTCTTC.

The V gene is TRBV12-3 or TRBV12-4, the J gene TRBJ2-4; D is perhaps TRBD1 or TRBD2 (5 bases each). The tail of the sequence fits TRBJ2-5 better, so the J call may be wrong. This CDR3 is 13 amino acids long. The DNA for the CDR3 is TGTGCCAGCAGCCCCCCGTGGGGGGAGACCCAGTACTTC. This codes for CASSPPWGETQYF.

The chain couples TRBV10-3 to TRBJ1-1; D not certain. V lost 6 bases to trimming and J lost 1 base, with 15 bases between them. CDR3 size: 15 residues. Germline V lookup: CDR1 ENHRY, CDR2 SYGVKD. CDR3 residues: CAISFSPAQNTEAFF. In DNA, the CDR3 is TGTGCCATCAGCTTCTCGCCAGCTCAGAACACTGAAGCTTTCTTT.

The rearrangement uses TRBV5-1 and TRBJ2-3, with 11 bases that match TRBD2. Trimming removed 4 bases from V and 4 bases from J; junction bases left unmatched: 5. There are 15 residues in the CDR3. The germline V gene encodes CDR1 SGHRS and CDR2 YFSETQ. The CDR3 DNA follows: TGCGCCAGCAGCCTTAGCGGGGGGGCAGCAGATACGCAGTATTTT. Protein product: CASSLSGGAADTQYF.

DNA of the CDR3: TGTGCCAGCAGCCTCCCCCCAAATAACTATGGCTACACCTTC. Translating it yields CASSLPPNNYGYTF. The chain uses TRBV12-3 or TRBV12-4 and TRBJ1-2; no clear D gene. V was shortened by 6 bases and J by 1 base, with 12 bases between the two germline ends. The CDR3 has 14 residues.

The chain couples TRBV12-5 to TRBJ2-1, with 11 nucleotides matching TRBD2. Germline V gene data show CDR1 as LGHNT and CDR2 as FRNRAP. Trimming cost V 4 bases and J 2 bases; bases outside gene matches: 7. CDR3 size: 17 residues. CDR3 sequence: CASGSGPGLAAYNEQFF. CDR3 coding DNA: TGTGCTAGTGGTTCAGGCCCGGGACTAGCGGCCTACAATGAGCAGTTCTTC.

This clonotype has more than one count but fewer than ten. This chain's CDR3 is CASSPSTGGQVGYTF. As DNA, the CDR3 is TGTGCCAGCAGCCCCTCGACAGGGGGCCAGGTTGGCTACACCTTC. This rearrangement joins TRBV12-3 or TRBV12-4 to TRBJ1-2, with 10 bases that match TRBD1. The V gene end was trimmed by 6 bases and the J gene end by 7 bases; junction bases not matched to a gene: 11. The CDR3 is 15 residues long.

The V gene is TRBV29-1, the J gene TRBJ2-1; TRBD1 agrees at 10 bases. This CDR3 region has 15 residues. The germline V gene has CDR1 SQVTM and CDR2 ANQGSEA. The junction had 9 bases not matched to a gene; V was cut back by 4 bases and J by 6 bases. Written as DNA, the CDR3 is TGCAGCGTTGCGCGCTACGGGACAGGGGTCAATGAGCAGTTCTTC. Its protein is CSVARYGTGVNEQFF.